This is a list of T cell receptor beta chains from one sample in a study of read filtering for tumor transcriptome and immune sequencing. Using its own MiXCR run on the reads, TCRdb lists one record per CDR3 protein. The profile covers about 86,000 distinct CDR3 sequences, with approximately 13% appearing a single time and more than 12% taken by the ten largest. The sequenced sample consisted of a population of CD138-negative cells sorted from bone marrow. These receptors came from a donor over 35 with multiple myeloma. Both conserved end residues are part of each CDR3. A D gene is named only where the DNA matches it firmly. Clone size, where shown, is once, few, many, or a class for clones that have expanded.

J gene	V gene	D gene	clone size	CDR3 length	CDR3 DNA	CDR3 protein
TRBJ2-2	TRBV28	TRBD2	.	15	TGTGCCAGCAGTCCGCGGGGGTTAGGCACCGGGGAGCTGTTTTTT	CASSPRGLGTGELFF
TRBJ1-1	TRBV10-3	TRBD1	few	13	TGTGCCATCAGGGGGACAGGGAACACTGAAGCTTTCTTT	CAIRGTGNTEAFF
TRBJ2-7	TRBV5-4	.	many	14	TGTGCCAGCAGCTTGGACTCCGTCTCCTACGAGCAGTACTTC	CASSLDSVSYEQYF
TRBJ2-7	TRBV29-1	.	many	12	TGCAGCGGCAGGGGTAGCTCCTACGAGCAGTACTTC	CSGRGSSYEQYF
TRBJ2-3	TRBV28	TRBD2	many	12	TGTGCCAGCAGTAGTAGCGGGGATACGCAGTATTTT	CASSSSGDTQYF
TRBJ2-6	TRBV7-3	.	.	15	TGTGCCAGCAGCCGGCCACCCTCTGGGGCCAACGCCCTGACTTTC	CASSRPPSGANALTF
TRBJ2-1	TRBV7-9	TRBD2	many	17	TGTGCCAGCAGCTCAAAAAGCGGGAGTGCTCCTTACAATGAGCAGTTCTTC	CASSSKSGSAPYNEQFF
TRBJ2-1	TRBV30	.	many	13	TGTGCCTGGAGTAGCCGGGGCTACAATGAGCAGTTCTTC	CAWSSRGYNEQFF
TRBJ2-7	TRBV11-2	.	many	15	TGTGCCAGCAGCTTACTATCTGGCAGTTCCTACGAGCAGTACTTC	CASSLLSGSSYEQYF
TRBJ1-1	TRBV10-3	.	many	13	TGTGCCATCAGTGTCTCCGGGGGCACTGAAGCTTTCTTT	CAISVSGGTEAFF
TRBJ2-4	TRBV20-1	.	many	10	TGCAGTGCGGCTGAAAACATTCAGTACTTC	CSAAENIQYF
TRBJ2-5	TRBV20-1	.	many	16	TGCAGTGCTCGACAGGGGGGTAGCGGGACGGAAGAGACCCAGTACTTC	CSARQGGSGTEETQYF
TRBJ2-3	TRBV5-1	TRBD1	many	15	TGCGCCAGCAGCTCAGGACAGGGCGGCACAGATACGCAGTATTTT	CASSSGQGGTDTQYF
TRBJ1-3	TRBV2	.	few	13	TGTGCCAGCAGCCCCGGACCTGGAAACACCATATATTTT	CASSPGPGNTIYF
TRBJ2-3	TRBV20-1	TRBD1	many	15	TGCAGTGCTAGAGAGGGGACAGGGCTCCCAGATACGCAGTATTTT	CSAREGTGLPDTQYF
TRBJ2-1	TRBV28	.	many	16	TGTGCCAGCAGTTCTCTAGGGGGAGAGTCCTACAATGAGCAGTTCTTC	CASSSLGGESYNEQFF
TRBJ1-2	TRBV20-1	.	many	12	TGCAGTGCTCCTGGAGATAACTATGGCTACACCTTC	CSAPGDNYGYTF
TRBJ1-5	TRBV2	.	many	15	TGTGCCAGCAGTGAAGGTGGGATCAGCAATCAGCCCCAGCATTTT	CASSEGGISNQPQHF
TRBJ2-5	TRBV5-4	TRBD2	.	13	TGTGCCAGCAGCATTCGGGAGGGAGAGACCCAGTACTTC	CASSIREGETQYF
TRBJ2-1	TRBV15	.	few	15	TGTGCCACCAGCAGAGACTTCGGACCCTACAATGAGCAGTTCTTC	CATSRDFGPYNEQFF
TRBJ2-2	TRBV11-3	.	many	16	TGTGCCAGCAGCTCTTTTCAACGTTCGAACACCGGGGAGCTGTTTTTT	CASSSFQRSNTGELFF
TRBJ2-3	TRBV20-1	.	many	13	TGCAGTGCTAGAAGGGGGAAGAAAGATACGCAGTATTTT	CSARRGKKDTQYF
TRBJ2-7	TRBV12-3/TRBV12-4	TRBD1	many	16	TGTGCCAGCAGCAAGGGACAGGGAGCAGTATCCTACGAGCAGTACTTC	CASSKGQGAVSYEQYF
TRBJ1-1	TRBV7-9	.	many	12	TGTGCCAGCAGCCCCCTCCGAAGCGAAGCTTTCTTT	CASSPLRSEAFF
TRBJ1-2	TRBV3-1	.	many	14	TGTGCCAGCAGCCAGGGACTTCCAGGGGATGGCTACACCTTC	CASSQGLPGDGYTF
TRBJ2-3	TRBV20-1	TRBD2	.	14	TGCAGTGCCGAACTAGCGGGGTTCACAGATACGCAGTATTTT	CSAELAGFTDTQYF
TRBJ2-6	TRBV28	.	few	14	TGTGCCAGCAAAACAGGGTCTGGGGCCAACGTCCTGACTTTC	CASKTGSGANVLTF
TRBJ2-3	TRBV29-1	TRBD2	many	14	TGCAGCGTTAGGACTAGCGGGAGACCAGATACGCAGTATTTT	CSVRTSGRPDTQYF
TRBJ2-7	TRBV11-2	TRBD1	few	14	TGTGCCAGCAGCCACCGGGACAGGGGCAACGAGCAGTACTTC	CASSHRDRGNEQYF
TRBJ2-3	TRBV29-1	.	few	11	TGCAGCGTTGAAGCACTAGCTACGCAGTATTTT	CSVEALATQYF
TRBJ2-1	TRBV5-1	.	many	16	TGCGCCAGCAGCTTACAGCCCGGGACTGGCGACAATGAGCAGTTCTTC	CASSLQPGTGDNEQFF